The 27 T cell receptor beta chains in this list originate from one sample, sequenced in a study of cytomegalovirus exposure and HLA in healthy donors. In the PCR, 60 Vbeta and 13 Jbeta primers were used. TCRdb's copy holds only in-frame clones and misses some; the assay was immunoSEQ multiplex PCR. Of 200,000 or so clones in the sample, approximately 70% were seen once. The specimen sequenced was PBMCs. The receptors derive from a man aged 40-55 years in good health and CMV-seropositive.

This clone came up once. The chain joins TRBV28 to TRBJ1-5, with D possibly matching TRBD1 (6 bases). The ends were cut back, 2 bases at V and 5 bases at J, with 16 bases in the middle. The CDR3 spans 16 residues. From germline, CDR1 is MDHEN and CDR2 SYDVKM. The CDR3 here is CASSLGRGILDQPQHF. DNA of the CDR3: TGTGCCAGCAGTTTAGGGAGGGGGATATTGGATCAGCCCCAGCATTTT.

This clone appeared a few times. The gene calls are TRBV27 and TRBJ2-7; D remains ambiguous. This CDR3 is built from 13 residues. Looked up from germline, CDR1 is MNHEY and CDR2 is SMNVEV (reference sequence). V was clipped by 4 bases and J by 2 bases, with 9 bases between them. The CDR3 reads CASSYGPTYEQYF. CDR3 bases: TGTGCCAGCAGTTATGGCCCAACCTACGAGCAGTACTTC.

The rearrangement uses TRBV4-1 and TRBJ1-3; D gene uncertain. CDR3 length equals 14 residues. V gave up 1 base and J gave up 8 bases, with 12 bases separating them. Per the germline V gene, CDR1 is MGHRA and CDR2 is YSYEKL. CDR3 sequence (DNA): TGCGCCAGCAGCCAAGTGGGCCAGACCCACACCATATATTTT. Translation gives CASSQVGQTHTIYF.

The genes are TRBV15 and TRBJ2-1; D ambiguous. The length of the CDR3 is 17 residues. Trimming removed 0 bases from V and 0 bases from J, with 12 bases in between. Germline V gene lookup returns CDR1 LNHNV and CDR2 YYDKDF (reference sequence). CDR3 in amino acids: CATSRDMGTSSYNEQFF. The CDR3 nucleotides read TGTGCCACCAGCAGAGATATGGGCACCAGCTCCTACAATGAGCAGTTCTTC.

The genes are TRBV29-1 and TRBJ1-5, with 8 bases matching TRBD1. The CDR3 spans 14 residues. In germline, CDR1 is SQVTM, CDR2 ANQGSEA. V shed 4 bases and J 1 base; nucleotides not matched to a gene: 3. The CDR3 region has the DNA TGCAGCGTTGTAGGACAGGGAAGCAATCAGCCCCAGCATTTT. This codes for CSVVGQGSNQPQHF.

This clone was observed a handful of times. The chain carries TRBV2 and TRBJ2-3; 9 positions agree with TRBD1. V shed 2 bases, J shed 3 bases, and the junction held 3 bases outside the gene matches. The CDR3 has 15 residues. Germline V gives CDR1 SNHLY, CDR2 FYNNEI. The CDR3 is CASSELDRGTDTQYF. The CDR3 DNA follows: TGTGCCAGCAGTGAATTGGACAGGGGAACAGATACGCAGTATTTT.

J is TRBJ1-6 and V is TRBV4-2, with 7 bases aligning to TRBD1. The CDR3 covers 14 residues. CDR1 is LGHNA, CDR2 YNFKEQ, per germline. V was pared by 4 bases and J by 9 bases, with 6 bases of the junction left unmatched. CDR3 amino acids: CASSLGQEGSPLHF. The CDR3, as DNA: TGTGCCAGCAGCCTCGGACAGGAGGGTTCACCCCTCCACTTT.

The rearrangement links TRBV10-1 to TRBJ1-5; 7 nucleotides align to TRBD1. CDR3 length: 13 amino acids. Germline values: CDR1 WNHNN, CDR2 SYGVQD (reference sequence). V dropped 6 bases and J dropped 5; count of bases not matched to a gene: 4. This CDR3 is CASSRTGYQPQHF. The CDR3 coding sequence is TGCGCCAGCAGCCGGACAGGATATCAGCCCCAGCATTTT.

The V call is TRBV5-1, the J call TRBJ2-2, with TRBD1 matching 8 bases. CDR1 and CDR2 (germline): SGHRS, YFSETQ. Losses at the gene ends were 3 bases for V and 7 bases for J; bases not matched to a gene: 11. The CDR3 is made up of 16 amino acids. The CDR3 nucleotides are TGCGCCAGCAGCTCGTCCGGGACAGGAGCAAGCGGGGAGCTGTTTTTT. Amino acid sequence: CASSSSGTGASGELFF.

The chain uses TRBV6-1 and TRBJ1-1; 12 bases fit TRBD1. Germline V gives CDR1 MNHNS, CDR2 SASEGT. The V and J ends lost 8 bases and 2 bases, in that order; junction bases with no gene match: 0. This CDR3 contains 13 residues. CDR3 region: CASGTGGNTEAFF. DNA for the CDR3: TGTGCCAGCGGGACAGGGGGCAACACTGAAGCTTTCTTT.

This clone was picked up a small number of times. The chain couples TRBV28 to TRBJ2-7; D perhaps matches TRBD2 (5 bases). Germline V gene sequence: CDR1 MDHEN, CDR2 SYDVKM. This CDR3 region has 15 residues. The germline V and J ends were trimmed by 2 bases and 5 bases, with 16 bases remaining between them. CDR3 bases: TGTGCCAGCAGTTTAAACCCGCCAGAGGGCCACGAGCAGTACTTC. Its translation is CASSLNPPEGHEQYF.

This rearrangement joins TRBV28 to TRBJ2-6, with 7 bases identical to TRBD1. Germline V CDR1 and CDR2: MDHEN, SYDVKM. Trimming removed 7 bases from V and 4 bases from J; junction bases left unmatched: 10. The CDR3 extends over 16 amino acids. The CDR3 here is CASKGAVRDGANVLTF. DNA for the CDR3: TGTGCCAGCAAGGGGGCTGTGAGGGACGGGGCCAACGTCCTGACTTTC.

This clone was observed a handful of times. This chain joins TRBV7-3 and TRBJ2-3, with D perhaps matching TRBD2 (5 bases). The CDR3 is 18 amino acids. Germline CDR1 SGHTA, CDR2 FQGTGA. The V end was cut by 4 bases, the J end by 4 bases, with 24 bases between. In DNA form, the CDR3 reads TGTGCCAGCAGCTCCCCATGGGTCGGGGAGAAAGCAGCAGATACGCAGTATTTT. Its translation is CASSSPWVGEKAADTQYF.

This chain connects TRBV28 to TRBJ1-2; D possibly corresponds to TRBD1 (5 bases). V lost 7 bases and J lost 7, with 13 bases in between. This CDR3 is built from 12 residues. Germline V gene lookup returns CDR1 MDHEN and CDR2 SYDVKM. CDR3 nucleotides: TGTGCCAGCACTCAGGGCGGGGGTGGCTACACCTTC. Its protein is CASTQGGGGYTF.

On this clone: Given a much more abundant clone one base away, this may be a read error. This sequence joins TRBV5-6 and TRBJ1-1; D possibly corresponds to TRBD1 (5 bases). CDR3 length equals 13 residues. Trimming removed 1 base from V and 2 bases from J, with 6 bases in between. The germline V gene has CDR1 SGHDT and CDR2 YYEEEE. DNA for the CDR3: TGTGCCAGCAGCTTGACAGGAAACACTGAAGCTTTCTTT. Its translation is CASSLTGNTEAFF.

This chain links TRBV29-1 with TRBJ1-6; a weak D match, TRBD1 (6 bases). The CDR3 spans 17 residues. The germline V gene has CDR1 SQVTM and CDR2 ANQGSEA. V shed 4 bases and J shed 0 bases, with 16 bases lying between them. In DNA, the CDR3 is TGCAGCGTTGGGGGACATGCCGGATACTCCTATAATTCACCCCTCCACTTT. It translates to CSVGGHAGYSYNSPLHF.

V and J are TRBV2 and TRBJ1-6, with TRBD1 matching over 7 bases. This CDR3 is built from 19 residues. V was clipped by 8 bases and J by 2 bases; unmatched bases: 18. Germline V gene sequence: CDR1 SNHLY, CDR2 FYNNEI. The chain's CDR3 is CASATPFEDREAYNSPLHF. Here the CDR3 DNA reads TGTGCCAGCGCTACCCCCTTCGAAGACAGGGAGGCCTATAATTCACCCCTCCACTTT.

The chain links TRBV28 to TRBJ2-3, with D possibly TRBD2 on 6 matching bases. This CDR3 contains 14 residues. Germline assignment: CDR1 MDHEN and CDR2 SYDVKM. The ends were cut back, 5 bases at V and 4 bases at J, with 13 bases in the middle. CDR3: CASSPRGFSDTQYF. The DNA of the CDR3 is TGTGCCAGCAGTCCTCGGGGGTTTTCAGATACGCAGTATTTT.

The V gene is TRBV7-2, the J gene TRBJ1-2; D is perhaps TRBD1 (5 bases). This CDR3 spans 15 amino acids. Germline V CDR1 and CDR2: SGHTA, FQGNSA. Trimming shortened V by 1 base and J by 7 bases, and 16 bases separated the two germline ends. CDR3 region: CASSLGGTGAGGYTF. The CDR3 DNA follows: TGTGCCAGCAGCTTAGGGGGGACGGGAGCGGGTGGCTACACCTTC.

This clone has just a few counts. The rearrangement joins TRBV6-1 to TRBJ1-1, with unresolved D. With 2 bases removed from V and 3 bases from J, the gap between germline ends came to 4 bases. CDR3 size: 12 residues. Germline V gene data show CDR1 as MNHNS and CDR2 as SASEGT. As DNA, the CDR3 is TGTGCCAGCAGTGAAATCGACACTGAAGCTTTCTTT. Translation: CASSEIDTEAFF.

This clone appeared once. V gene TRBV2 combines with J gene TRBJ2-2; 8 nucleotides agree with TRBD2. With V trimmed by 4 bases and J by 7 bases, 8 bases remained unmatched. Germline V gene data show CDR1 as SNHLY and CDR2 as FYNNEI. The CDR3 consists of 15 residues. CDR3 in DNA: TGTGCCAGCAGTGCGGGGGGGAGTCGTTACGGGGAGCTGTTTTTT. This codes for CASSAGGSRYGELFF. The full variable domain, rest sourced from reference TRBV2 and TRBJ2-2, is EPEVTQTPSHQVTQMGQEVILRCVPISNHLYFYWYRQILGQKVEFLVSFYNNEISEKSEIFDDQFSVERPDGSNFTLKIRSTKLEDSAMYFCASSAGGSRYGELFFGEGSRLTVL.

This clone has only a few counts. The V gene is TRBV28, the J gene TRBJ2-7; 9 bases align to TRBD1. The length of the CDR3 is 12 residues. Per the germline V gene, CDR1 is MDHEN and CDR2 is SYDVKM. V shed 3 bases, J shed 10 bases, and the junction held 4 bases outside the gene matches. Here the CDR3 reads CASSLGTGSQYF. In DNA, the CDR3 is TGTGCCAGCAGTTTGGGGACAGGGTCTCAGTACTTC.

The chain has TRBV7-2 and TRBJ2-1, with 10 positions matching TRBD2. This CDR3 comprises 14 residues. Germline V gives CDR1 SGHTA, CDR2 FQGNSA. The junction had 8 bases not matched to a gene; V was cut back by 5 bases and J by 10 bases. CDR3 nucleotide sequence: TGTGCCAGCAGCCCCCGGATAGCGGGGGGCGAGCAGTTCTTC. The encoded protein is CASSPRIAGGEQFF.

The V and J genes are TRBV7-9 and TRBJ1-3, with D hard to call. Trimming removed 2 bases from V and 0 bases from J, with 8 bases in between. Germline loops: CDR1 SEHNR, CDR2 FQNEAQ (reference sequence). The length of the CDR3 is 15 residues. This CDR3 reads CASSLMASSGNTIYF. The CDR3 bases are TGTGCCAGCAGCTTAATGGCCTCCTCTGGAAACACCATATATTTT.

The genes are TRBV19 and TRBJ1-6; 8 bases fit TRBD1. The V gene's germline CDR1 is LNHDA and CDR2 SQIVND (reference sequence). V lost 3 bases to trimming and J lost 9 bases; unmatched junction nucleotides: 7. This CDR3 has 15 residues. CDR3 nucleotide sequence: TGTGCCAGTAGTATGCCGGGCAGGGGGCTTTCACCCCTCCACTTT. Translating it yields CASSMPGRGLSPLHF.

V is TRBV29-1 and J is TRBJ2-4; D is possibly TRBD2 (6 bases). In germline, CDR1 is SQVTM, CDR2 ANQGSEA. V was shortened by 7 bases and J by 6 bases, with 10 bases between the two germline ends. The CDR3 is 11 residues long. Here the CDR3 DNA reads TGCAGCGCCCGGGGAGGAAACATTCAGTACTTC. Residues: CSARGGNIQYF.

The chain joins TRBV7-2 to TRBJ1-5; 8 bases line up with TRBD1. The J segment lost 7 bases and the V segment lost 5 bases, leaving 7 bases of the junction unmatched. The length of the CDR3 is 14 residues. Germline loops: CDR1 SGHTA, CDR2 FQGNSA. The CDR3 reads CASSPRQGRQPQHF. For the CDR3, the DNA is TGTGCCAGCAGCCCCCGACAGGGGAGACAGCCCCAGCATTTT.